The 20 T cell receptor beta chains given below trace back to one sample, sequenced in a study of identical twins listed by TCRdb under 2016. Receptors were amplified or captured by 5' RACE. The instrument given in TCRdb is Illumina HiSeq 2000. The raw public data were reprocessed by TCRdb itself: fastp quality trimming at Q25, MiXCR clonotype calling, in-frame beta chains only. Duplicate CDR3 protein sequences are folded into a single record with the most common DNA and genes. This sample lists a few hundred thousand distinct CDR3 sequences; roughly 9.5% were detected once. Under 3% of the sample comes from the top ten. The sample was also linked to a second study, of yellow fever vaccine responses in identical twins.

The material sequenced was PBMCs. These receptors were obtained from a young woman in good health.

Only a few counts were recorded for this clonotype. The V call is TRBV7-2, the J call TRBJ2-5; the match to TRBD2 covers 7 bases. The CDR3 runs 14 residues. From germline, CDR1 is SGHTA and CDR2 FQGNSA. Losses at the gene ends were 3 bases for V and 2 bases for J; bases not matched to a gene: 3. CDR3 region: CASSFAGVQETQYF. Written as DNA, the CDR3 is TGTGCCAGCAGCTTTGCGGGGGTGCAAGAGACCCAGTACTTC.

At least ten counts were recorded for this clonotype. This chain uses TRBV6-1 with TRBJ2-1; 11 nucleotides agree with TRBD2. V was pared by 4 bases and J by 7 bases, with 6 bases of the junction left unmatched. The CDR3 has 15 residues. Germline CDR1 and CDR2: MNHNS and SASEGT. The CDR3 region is CASSVTSGRLNEQFF. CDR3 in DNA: TGTGCCAGCAGTGTTACTAGCGGGAGACTGAATGAGCAGTTCTTC.

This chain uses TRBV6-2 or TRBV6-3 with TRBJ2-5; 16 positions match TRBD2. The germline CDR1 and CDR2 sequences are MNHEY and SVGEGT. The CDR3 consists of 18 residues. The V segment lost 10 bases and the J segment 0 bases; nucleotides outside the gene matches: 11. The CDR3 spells CATPPGLAGGGHQETQYF. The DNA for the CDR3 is TGTGCCACCCCACCGGGACTAGCGGGAGGGGGCCACCAAGAGACCCAGTACTTC.

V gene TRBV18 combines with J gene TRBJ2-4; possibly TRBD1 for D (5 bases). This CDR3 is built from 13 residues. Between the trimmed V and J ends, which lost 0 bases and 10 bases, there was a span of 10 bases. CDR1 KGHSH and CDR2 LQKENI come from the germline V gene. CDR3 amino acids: CASSPPRQPIQYF. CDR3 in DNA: TGTGCCAGCTCACCACCAAGACAGCCTATTCAGTACTTC.

The DNA of the CDR3 is TGCAGTGCTAGAGATGACCCACCAGCCCAGCATTTT. Translating it yields CSARDDPPAQHF. The chain is built from TRBV20-1 and TRBJ1-5; D unresolved. The CDR3 totals 12 residues. CDR1 and CDR2 (germline): DFQATT, SNEGSKA (reference sequence). Deletions cut 0 bases from V and 11 bases from J, with 11 bases between.

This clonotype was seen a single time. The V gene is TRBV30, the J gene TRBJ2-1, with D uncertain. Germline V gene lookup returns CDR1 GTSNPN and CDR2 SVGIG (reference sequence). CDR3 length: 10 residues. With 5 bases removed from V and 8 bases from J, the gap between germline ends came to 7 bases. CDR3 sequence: CAWAGHEQFF. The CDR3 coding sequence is TGTGCCTGGGCAGGCCATGAGCAGTTCTTC.

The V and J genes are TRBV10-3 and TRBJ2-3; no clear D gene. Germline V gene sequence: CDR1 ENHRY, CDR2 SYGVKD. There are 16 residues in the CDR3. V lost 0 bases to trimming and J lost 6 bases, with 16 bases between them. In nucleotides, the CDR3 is TGTGCCATCAGTGAGTCGACGGAACCAAACTTGGATACGCAGTATTTT. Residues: CAISESTEPNLDTQYF.

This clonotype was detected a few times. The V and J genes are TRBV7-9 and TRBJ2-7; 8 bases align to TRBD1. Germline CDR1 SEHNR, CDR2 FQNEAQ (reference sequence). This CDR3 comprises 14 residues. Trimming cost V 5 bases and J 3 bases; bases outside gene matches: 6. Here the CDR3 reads CASSTTDRGYEQYF. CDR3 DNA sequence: TGTGCCAGCAGCACGACCGACAGGGGCTACGAGCAGTACTTC.

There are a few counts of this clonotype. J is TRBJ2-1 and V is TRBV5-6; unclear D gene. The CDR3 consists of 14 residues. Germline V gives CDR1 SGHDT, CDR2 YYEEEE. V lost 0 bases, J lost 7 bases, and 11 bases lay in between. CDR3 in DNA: TGTGCCAGCAGCTTGGCCCTAACCTCAAATGAGCAGTTCTTC. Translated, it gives CASSLALTSNEQFF.

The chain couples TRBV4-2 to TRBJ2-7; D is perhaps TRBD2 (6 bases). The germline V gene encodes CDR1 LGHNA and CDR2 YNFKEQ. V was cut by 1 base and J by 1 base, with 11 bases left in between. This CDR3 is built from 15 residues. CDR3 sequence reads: CASSQGRGTSYEQYF. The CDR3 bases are TGTGCCAGCAGCCAAGGCCGCGGGACTTCCTACGAGCAGTACTTC.

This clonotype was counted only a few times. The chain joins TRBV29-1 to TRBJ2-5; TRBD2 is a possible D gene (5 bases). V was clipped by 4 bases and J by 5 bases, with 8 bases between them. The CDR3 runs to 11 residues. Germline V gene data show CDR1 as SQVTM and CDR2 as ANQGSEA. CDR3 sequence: CSVALVETQYF. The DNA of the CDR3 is TGCAGCGTTGCACTAGTGGAGACCCAGTACTTC.

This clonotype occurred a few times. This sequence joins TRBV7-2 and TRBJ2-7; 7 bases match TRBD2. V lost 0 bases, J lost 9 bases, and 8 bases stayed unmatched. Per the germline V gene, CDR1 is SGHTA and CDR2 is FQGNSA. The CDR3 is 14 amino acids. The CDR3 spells CASSLAGGYSGQYF. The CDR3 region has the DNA TGTGCCAGCAGCTTAGCGGGAGGGTATTCGGGGCAGTACTTC. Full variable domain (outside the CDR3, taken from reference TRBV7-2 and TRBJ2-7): GAGVSQSPSNKVTEKGKDVELRCDPISGHTALYWYRQSLGQGLEFLIYFQGNSAPDKSGLPSDRFSAERTGGSVSTLTIQRTQQEDSAVYLCASSLAGGYSGQYFGPGTRLTVT.

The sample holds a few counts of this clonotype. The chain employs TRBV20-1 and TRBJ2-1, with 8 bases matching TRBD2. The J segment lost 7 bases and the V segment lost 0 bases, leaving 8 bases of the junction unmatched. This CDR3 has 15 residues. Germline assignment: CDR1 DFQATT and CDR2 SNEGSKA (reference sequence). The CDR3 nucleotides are TGCAGTGCTAGAGATTCGGCGGGGGGCGGTAATGAGCAGTTCTTC. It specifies CSARDSAGGGNEQFF.

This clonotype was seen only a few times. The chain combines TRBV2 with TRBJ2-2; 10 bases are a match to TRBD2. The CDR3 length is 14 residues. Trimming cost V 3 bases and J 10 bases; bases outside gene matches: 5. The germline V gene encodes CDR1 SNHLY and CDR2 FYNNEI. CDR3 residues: CASSDLAGVVELFF. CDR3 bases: TGTGCCAGCAGTGACCTAGCGGGAGTCGTGGAGCTGTTTTTT.

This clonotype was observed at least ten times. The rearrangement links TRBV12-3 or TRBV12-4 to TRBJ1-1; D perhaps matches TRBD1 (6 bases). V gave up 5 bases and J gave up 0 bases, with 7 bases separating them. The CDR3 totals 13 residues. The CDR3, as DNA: TGTGCCAGCAGTGGGGGCTTGAACACTGAAGCTTTCTTT. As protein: CASSGGLNTEAFF.

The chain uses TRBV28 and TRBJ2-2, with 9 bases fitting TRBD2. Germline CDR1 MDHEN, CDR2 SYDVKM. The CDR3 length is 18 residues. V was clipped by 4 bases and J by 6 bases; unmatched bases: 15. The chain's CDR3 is CASSSPGGSGSFSGELFF. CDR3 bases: TGTGCCAGCAGTTCCCCTGGGGGTAGCGGGAGTTTTTCCGGGGAGCTGTTTTTT.

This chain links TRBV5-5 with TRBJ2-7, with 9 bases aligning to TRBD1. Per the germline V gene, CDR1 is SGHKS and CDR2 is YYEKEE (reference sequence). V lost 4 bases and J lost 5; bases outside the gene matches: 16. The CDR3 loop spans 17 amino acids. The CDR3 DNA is TGTGCCAGCAGCCCCCCACGGGGCGGGGACAGGGAACACGAGCAGTACTTC. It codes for CASSPPRGGDREHEQYF. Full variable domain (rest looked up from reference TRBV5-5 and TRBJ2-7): DAGVTQSPTHLIKTRGQQVTLRCSPISGHKSVSWYQQVLGQGPQFIFQYYEKEERGRGNFPDRFSARQFPNYSSELNVNALLLGDSALYLCASSPPRGGDREHEQYFGPGTRLTVT.

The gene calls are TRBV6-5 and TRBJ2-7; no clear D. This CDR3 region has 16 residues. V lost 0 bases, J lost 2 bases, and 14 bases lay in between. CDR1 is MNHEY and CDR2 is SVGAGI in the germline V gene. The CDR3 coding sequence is TGTGCCAGCAGTTACTCGAGTCGGTTAGGAACCTACGAGCAGTACTTC. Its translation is CASSYSSRLGTYEQYF.

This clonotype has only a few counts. CDR3 nucleotide sequence: TGTGCCAGCTGCGGGGGACTAGCGGCCCAAACGGTCCACGAGCAGTACTTC. Its protein product is CASCGGLAAQTVHEQYF. The chain joins TRBV27 to TRBJ2-7; 11 bases are a match to TRBD2. Germline V gene sequence: CDR1 MNHEY, CDR2 SMNVEV (reference sequence). The J segment lost 5 bases and the V segment lost 8 bases, leaving 17 bases of the junction unmatched. The CDR3 is made up of 17 amino acids.

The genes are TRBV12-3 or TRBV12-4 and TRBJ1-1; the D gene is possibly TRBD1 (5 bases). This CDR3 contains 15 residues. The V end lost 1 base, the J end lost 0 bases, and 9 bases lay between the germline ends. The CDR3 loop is CASSLVGTLNTEAFF. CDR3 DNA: TGTGCCAGCAGTTTAGTAGGGACCTTGAACACTGAAGCTTTCTTT.